This is a list of T cell receptor beta chains from one sample in a study of T cell clones after liver transplantation. Here immunoSEQ multiplex PCR was the method, and the copy in TCRdb shows in-frame clones only, minus some. The repertoire holds roughly 100,000 clones, roughly 80% seen once, with approximately 0.93% in the top ten. Material: CD4+ T cells from blood, obtained before liver transplant. These receptors were collected from a human donor who received a liver transplant. The CDR3 runs from the conserved cysteine through the conserved F or W. A D gene is named only where the DNA matches it firmly. Rows give clone size only sometimes, using once, few, many, or a class for an expanded clone.

>TRBV6-1|17|NA|TRBJ1-5|NA
CASSENWGGRRSQPQHF
TGTGCCAGCAGTGAAAATTGGGGGGGCAGGAGAAGTCAGCCCCAGCATTTT
>TRBV9|12|NA|TRBJ1-1|NA
CASSVGNSEAFF
TGTGCCAGCAGCGTAGGCAACTCTGAAGCTTTCTTT
>TRBV27|18|TRBD2|TRBJ2-3|NA
CASSTNLAGAYSTDTQYF
TGTGCCAGCAGTACAAATCTAGCGGGGGCCTATAGCACAGATACGCAGTATTTT
>TRBV5-8|15|TRBD1|TRBJ1-6|NA
CASSLQGARNSPLHF
TGTGCCAGCAGCTTACAGGGGGCACGTAATTCACCCCTCCACTTT
>TRBV7-2|14|TRBD1|TRBJ1-2|NA
CASSLHYRGYGYTF
TGTGCCAGCAGCTTACACTACAGGGGATATGGCTACACCTTC
>TRBV7-2|13|NA|TRBJ2-7|NA
CASSPTGPYEQYF
TGTGCCAGCAGCCCAACGGGCCCCTACGAGCAGTACTTC
>TRBV11-2|16|NA|TRBJ2-7|NA
CASSLAGFAEDTKQYF
TGTGCCAGCAGCTTAGCGGGATTTGCGGAGGATACGAAGCAGTACTTC
>TRBV2|15|TRBD2|TRBJ2-5|NA
CASRGLAGGEETQYF
TGTGCCAGCAGAGGACTAGCGGGGGGCGAAGAGACCCAGTACTTC
>TRBV6-6|12|NA|TRBJ1-2|NA
CASSYGNHGYTF
TGTGCCAGCAGTTACGGGAACCATGGCTACACCTTC
>TRBV5-1|15|TRBD2|TRBJ2-1|few
CASSWSGGAKDEQFF
TGCGCCAGCAGCTGGAGCGGGGGGGCGAAGGATGAGCAGTTCTTC
>TRBV5-1|15|NA|TRBJ2-1|NA
CASSLEGLPYNEQFF
TGCGCCAGCAGCTTGGAGGGGCTCCCCTACAATGAGCAGTTCTTC
>TRBV5-4|13|NA|TRBJ2-5|NA
CASSLGGYETQYF
TGTGCCAGCAGCCTAGGGGGGTACGAGACCCAGTACTTC
>TRBV5-1|14|TRBD1|TRBJ1-2|once
CASSLDRGLDGYTF
TGCGCCAGCAGCTTGGACAGGGGGCTGGATGGCTACACCTTC
>TRBV9|17|NA|TRBJ2-2|once
CASSPRVWPSGTGELFF
TGTGCCAGCAGCCCCCGGGTATGGCCTTCGGGCACCGGGGAGCTGTTTTTT
>TRBV7-6|11|NA|TRBJ1-4|NA
CASSLDEKLFF
TGTGCCAGCAGCTTAGACGAAAAACTGTTTTTT
>TRBV29-1|13|NA|TRBJ2-7|NA
CSVDTVRGGEQYF
TGCAGCGTTGACACGGTACGGGGCGGCGAGCAGTACTTC
>TRBV28|14|NA|TRBJ2-1|NA
CASSLSSVYNEQFF
TGTGCCAGCAGTTTATCTAGCGTTTACAATGAGCAGTTCTTC